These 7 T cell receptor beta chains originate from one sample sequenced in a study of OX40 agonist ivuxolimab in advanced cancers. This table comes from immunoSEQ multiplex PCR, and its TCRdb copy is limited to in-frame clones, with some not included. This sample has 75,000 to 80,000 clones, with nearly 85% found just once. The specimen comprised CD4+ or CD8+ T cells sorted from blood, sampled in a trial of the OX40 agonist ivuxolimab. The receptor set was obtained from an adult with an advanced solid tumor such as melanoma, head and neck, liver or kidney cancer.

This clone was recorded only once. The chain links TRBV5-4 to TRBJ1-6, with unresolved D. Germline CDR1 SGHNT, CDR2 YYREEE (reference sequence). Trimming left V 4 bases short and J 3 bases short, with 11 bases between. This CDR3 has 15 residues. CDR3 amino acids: CASSPGGVYNSPLHF. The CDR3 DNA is TGTGCCAGCAGCCCCGGCGGCGTCTATAATTCACCCCTCCACTTT.

CDR3 DNA: TGTGCCAGCAGCCGCACAGATACGCAGTATTTT. Translated: CASSRTDTQYF. The chain is built from TRBV7-9 and TRBJ2-3; D is uncertain. This CDR3 region has 11 residues. Germline V gene sequence: CDR1 SEHNR, CDR2 FQNEAQ (reference sequence). Trimming took 5 bases from V and 1 from J, leaving 1 base between them.

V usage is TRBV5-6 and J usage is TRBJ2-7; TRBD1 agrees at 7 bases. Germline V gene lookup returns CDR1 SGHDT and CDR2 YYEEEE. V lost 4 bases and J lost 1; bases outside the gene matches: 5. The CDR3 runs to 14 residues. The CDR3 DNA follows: TGTGCCAGCAGCCTGAGGGGGCTTTCCTACGAGCAGTACTTC. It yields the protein CASSLRGLSYEQYF.

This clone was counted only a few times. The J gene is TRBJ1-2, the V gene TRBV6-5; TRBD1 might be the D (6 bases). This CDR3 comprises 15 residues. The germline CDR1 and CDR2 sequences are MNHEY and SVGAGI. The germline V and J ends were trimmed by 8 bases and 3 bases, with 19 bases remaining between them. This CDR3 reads CASRRGTKGDYGYTF. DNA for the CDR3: TGTGCCAGCCGAAGGGGGACAAAAGGCGACTATGGCTACACCTTC.

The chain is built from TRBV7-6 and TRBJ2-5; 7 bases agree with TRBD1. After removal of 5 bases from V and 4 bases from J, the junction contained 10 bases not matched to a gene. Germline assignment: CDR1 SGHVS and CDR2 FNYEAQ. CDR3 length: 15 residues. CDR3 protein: CASSPGVGGGETQYF. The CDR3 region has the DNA TGTGCCAGCAGCCCAGGGGTAGGGGGCGGAGAGACCCAGTACTTC.

The CDR3 DNA reads TGTGCCACCAGCAGAGGGGGCAGGGGAAAGAACACTGAAGCTTTCTTT. Residues: CATSRGGRGKNTEAFF. The genes are TRBV15 and TRBJ1-1, with D maybe TRBD1 (6 bases). V was trimmed by 1 base and J by 1 base, leaving 13 bases between them. The CDR3 length is 16 residues. Per the germline V gene, CDR1 is LNHNV and CDR2 is YYDKDF (reference sequence). Supplemented by reference TRBV15 and TRBJ1-1, the full variable domain reads DAMVIQNPRYQVTQFGKPVTLSCSQTLNHNVMYWYQQKSSQAPKLLFHYYDKDFNNEADTPDNFQSRRPNTSFCFLDIRSPGLGDTAMYLCATSRGGRGKNTEAFFGQGTRLTVV.

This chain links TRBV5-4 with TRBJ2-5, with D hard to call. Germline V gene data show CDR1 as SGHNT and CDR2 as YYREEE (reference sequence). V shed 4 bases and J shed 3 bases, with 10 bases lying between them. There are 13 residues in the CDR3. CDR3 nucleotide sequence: TGTGCCAGCAGCCCGAGGACGAAAGAGACCCAGTACTTC. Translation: CASSPRTKETQYF. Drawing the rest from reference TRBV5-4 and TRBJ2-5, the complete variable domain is ETGVTQSPTHLIKTRGQQVTLRCSSQSGHNTVSWYQQALGQGPQFIFQYYREEENGRGNFPPRFSGLQFPNYSSELNVNALELDDSALYLCASSPRTKETQYFGPGTRLLVL.